This TCR beta chain was found in a study of T cell responses to AZD1222 COVID-19 vaccine. Study-wide results and limits: Clonal diversity was possibly underestimated, and white British individuals and females predominated among donors.

As for this clone: Its antigen is unknown.

Assay used: immunoSEQ multiplex PCR; TCRdb lists only in-frame clones, some missing. This table has approximately 160,000 clones, roughly 94% appearing once. The specimen was peripheral blood, collected 28 days after the second AZD1222 dose. This clonotype was obtained from an adult who received the AZD1222 COVID-19 vaccine.

The CDR3 region has the DNA TGTGCCAGCAGCTTAGACCCTAGCGGTAAGACCCAGTACTTC. It yields the protein CASSLDPSGKTQYF. The rearrangement uses TRBV7-2 and TRBJ2-5; 7 bases line up with TRBD2. With V trimmed by 1 base and J by 6 bases, 5 bases remained unmatched. Germline CDR1 reads SGHTA; CDR2 reads FQGNSA. The CDR3 totals 14 residues.